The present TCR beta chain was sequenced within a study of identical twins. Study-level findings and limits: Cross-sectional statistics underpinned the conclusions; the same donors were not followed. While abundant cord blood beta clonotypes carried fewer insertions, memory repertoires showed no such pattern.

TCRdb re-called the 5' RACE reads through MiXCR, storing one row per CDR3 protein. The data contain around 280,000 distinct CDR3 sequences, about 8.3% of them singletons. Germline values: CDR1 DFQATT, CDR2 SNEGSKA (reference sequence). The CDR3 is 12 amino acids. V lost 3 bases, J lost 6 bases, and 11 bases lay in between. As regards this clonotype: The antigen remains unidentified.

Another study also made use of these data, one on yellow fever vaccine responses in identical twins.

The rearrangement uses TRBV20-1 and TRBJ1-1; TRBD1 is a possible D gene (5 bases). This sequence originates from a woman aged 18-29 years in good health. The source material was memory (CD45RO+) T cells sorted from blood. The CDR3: CSASPREPEAFF. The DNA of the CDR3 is TGCAGTGCTAGTCCCAGGGAGCCTGAAGCTTTCTTT.